This T cell receptor (beta chain) was observed in a study of blood T cell repertoires in COVID-19. Study-level information: COVID-19 samples, acute and convalescent, were from the United States, Italy and Spain.

The table came from immunoSEQ multiplex PCR; TCRdb's copy has only in-frame clones and leaves some out. The table lists more than 200,000 clones, 88% of them singletons, with approximately 1.7% in the top ten. From germline, CDR1 is SGHRS and CDR2 YFSETQ. The CDR3 totals 14 residues. With V trimmed by 5 bases and J by 4 bases, 7 bases remained unmatched. Material: peripheral blood. The receptor's source is a man in his 70s with acute or convalescent COVID-19. V usage is TRBV5-1 and J usage is TRBJ2-5; 8 bases map to TRBD2. CDR3 amino acids: CASSLGTSVETQYF. In nucleotides, the CDR3 is TGCGCCAGCAGTCTAGGGACTAGTGTAGAGACCCAGTACTTC.